The entry below describes one TCR beta chain. Approximately 9.7 milliliters was the volume of peripheral blood drawn from each donor. At least 6 million PBMCs were isolated per sample. The sample comes from a study of blood T cells in healthy people across ages. Combining a sample-barcoded 5' primer with a J-beta primer mix, a second PCR ran for roughly 7 to 11 cycles. CDR3-containing paired-end reads numbering at least 2.5 million came from each sample. TCRdb re-called the 5' RACE reads with MiXCR, one entry per CDR3 protein. The sample holds 550,000 to 700,000 distinct CDR3 sequences, approximately 30% seen once. Sequenced sample: blood. The receptor's source is a woman in her 70s in good health.

This CDR3 reads CASREDNHNEQFF. For the CDR3, the DNA is TGTGCCAGCAGAGAAGATAATCACAATGAGCAGTTCTTC. V gene TRBV6-2 or TRBV6-3 combines with J gene TRBJ2-1, with D uncertain. V was clipped by 6 bases and J by 5 bases, with 11 bases between them. This CDR3 comprises 13 residues. CDR1 and CDR2 from the germline V gene are MNHEY and SVGEGT.